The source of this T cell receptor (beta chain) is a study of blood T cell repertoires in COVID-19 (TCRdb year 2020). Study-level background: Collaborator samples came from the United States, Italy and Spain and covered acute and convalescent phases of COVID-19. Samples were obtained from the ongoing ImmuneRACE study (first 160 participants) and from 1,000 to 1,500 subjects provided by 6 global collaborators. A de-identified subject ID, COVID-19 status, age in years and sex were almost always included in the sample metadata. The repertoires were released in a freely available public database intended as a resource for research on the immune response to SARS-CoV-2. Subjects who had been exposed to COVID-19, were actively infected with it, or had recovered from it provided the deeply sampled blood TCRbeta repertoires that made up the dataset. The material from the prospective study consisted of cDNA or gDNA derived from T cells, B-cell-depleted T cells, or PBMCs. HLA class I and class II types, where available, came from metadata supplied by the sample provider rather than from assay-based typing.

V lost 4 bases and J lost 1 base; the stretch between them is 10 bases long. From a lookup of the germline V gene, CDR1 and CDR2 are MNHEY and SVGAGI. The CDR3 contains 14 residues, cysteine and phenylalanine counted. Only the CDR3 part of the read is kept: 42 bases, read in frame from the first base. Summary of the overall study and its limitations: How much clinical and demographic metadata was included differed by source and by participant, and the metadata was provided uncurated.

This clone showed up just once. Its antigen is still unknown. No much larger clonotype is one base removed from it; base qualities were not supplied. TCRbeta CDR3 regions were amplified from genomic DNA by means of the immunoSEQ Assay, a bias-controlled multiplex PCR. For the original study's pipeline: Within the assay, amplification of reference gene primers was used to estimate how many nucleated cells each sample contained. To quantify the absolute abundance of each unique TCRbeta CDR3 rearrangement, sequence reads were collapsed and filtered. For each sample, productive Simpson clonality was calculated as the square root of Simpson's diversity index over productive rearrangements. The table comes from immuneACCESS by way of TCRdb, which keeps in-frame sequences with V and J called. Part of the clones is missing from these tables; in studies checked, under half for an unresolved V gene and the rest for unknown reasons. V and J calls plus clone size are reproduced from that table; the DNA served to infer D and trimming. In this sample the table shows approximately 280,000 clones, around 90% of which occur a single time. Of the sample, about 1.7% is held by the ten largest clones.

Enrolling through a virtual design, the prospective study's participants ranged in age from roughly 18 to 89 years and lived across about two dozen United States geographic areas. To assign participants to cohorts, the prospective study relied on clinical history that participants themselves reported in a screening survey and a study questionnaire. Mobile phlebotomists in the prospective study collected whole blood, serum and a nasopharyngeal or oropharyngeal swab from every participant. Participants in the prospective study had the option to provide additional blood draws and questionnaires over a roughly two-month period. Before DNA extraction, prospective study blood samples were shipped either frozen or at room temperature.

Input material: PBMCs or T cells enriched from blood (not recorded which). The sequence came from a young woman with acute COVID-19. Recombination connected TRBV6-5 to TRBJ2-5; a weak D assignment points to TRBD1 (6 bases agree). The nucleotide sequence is TGTGCCAGCAGTTCATACAGGGCCCAAGAGACCCAGTACTTC. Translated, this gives CASSSYRAQETQYF.